These T cell receptor beta chains were read from a single sample in a study of CD8 T cells in Susac syndrome. Via MiXCR, TCRdb re-called the immunoSEQ multiplex PCR reads, giving one row per CDR3 protein. This table holds about 150,000 distinct CDR3 sequences, around 95% found once. The sample was CD8+ T cells from PBMCs. These TCRs come from a human donor with multiple sclerosis. CDR3s include the opening cysteine and the closing phenylalanine or tryptophan. The D gene is left open where the match is weak. Not all rows give a size; the values are once, few, many and, for expanded clones, a class.

d_gene | j_gene | v_gene | abundance | CDR3nt | CDR3aa
. | TRBJ2-5 | TRBV11-2 | . | TGTGCCAGCAGCCTCGGACAGATGGTACAAGAGACCCAGTACTTC | CASSLGQMVQETQYF
TRBD1 | TRBJ2-6 | TRBV29-1 | . | TGCAGCGTGGAACTCCGGGACAGGAACTCTGGGGCCAACGTCCTGACTTTC | CSVELRDRNSGANVLTF
. | TRBJ1-6 | TRBV9 | . | TGTGCCAGCAGCGCCGGGTCTAATAATTCACCCCTCCACTTT | CASSAGSNNSPLHF
TRBD1 | TRBJ2-5 | TRBV20-1 | . | TGCAGTGCTAGAGCGGGGACAGCTCAAGAGACCCAGTACTTC | CSARAGTAQETQYF
TRBD2 | TRBJ2-5 | TRBV7-9 | . | TGTGCCAGCAGCCCGAAGACTAGCGGAAAGACCCAGTACTTC | CASSPKTSGKTQYF
. | TRBJ1-1 | TRBV28 | . | TGTGCCAGCAATAGTAGGGGAAAGAGCACTGAAGCTTTCTTT | CASNSRGKSTEAFF
TRBD1 | TRBJ1-1 | TRBV4-1 | . | TGCGCCAGCAGCCAGGCTAACAGGGGAGGGACTGAAGCTTTCTTT | CASSQANRGGTEAFF
. | TRBJ2-1 | TRBV12-3/TRBV12-4 | . | TGTGCCAGCAGCTGGGGTTTGGGCAATGAGCAGTTCTTC | CASSWGLGNEQFF
. | TRBJ2-7 | TRBV6-6 | . | TGTGCCAGCAGTTACTCAGGGTCCTACGAGCAGTACTTC | CASSYSGSYEQYF
TRBD1 | TRBJ1-1 | TRBV30 | . | TGTGCCTGGAGTGTCCCGGACAGGAAGAACACTGAAGCTTTCTTT | CAWSVPDRKNTEAFF
. | TRBJ1-1 | TRBV6-5 | few | TGTGCCAGCAGTTACTCGGGGGGGAACACTGAAGCTTTCTTT | CASSYSGGNTEAFF
. | TRBJ1-2 | TRBV6-1 | once | TGTGCCAGCAGTGCGGACGTCTATGGCTACACCTTC | CASSADVYGYTF
TRBD2 | TRBJ2-3 | TRBV11-2 | . | TGTGCCAGCACACTCCTAGCGGGGGGAACAGATACGCAGTATTTT | CASTLLAGGTDTQYF
. | TRBJ1-1 | TRBV27 | . | TGTGCCAGCAGCTTGAGGGGTCCCGGCACTGAAGCTTTCTTT | CASSLRGPGTEAFF
TRBD2 | TRBJ2-7 | TRBV29-1 | once | TGCAGCGCTGGAAGACTAGCGGGGGGCTACGAGCAGTACTTC | CSAGRLAGGYEQYF
TRBD2 | TRBJ2-7 | TRBV2 | . | TGTGCCAGCAGTGAGATAGCGGGGAGCCTGGAGCAGTACTTC | CASSEIAGSLEQYF
. | TRBJ2-7 | TRBV15 | . | TGTGCCACCAGCGGGGTTACAGGGCCCGAGCAGTACTTC | CATSGVTGPEQYF
TRBD2 | TRBJ2-7 | TRBV14 | . | TGTGCCAGCAACTCGCGGGGGAACCTCTACGAGCAGTACTTC | CASNSRGNLYEQYF
. | TRBJ1-5 | TRBV2 | . | TGTGCCACCGGCGATCAGCCCCAGCATTTT | CATGDQPQHF
. | TRBJ1-2 | TRBV24-1 | . | TGTGCCACCAGTGATTTTGAGAGTCCAGACTATGGCTACACCTTC | CATSDFESPDYGYTF
. | TRBJ2-3 | TRBV29-1 | . | TGCAGCGGTCAGGGGGGGCCAGGCACAGATACGCAGTATTTT | CSGQGGPGTDTQYF
TRBD1 | TRBJ2-7 | TRBV9 | . | TGTGCCAGCAGCCCGTGGCAGGGGGCTACCTACGAGCAGTACTTC | CASSPWQGATYEQYF
. | TRBJ1-2 | TRBV12-5 | once | TGTGCTAGTGGTTTGGGCGCGACTTGGGGCTACACCTTC | CASGLGATWGYTF
. | TRBJ2-2 | TRBV29-1 | . | TGCAGCGCGACGATAGTGAACACCGGGGAGCTGTTTTTT | CSATIVNTGELFF
. | TRBJ2-3 | TRBV20-1 | . | TGCAGTGCTAGAAGGGGGACTCCCCATACGCAGTATTTT | CSARRGTPHTQYF
. | TRBJ2-1 | TRBV18 | . | TGTGCCAGCTCACCGTCCGGGGCGCGCGAGCAGTTCTTC | CASSPSGAREQFF
. | TRBJ2-2 | TRBV13 | once | TGTGCCAGCAGCTCCCCGCGAGCAGGGCTGGCCGGGGAGCTGTTTTTT | CASSSPRAGLAGELFF
. | TRBJ1-1 | TRBV30 | . | TGTGCCTGGAGTGTCGGAGTTAACACTGAAGCTTTCTTT | CAWSVGVNTEAFF
TRBD1 | TRBJ1-2 | TRBV27 | . | TGTGCCAGCAGTTTATATCCGACAGGGGTGAATGGCTACACCTTC | CASSLYPTGVNGYTF
. | TRBJ2-7 | TRBV5-1 | . | TGCGCCAGCAGCTTGGAAGGCAGGAACTACGAGCAGTACTTC | CASSLEGRNYEQYF
TRBD2 | TRBJ2-7 | TRBV2 | . | TGTGCCAGCAGTCCCGGGACTAGCTATTTCTCCTACGAGCAGTACTTC | CASSPGTSYFSYEQYF
TRBD1 | TRBJ2-3 | TRBV9 | . | TGTGCCAGCAGCATCCCAGGGGACAGGGGCCGGTATTTT | CASSIPGDRGRYF
. | TRBJ2-3 | TRBV20-1 | . | TGCAGTGCTATAAATACGATGGATGCAACAGATACGCAGTATTTT | CSAINTMDATDTQYF
. | TRBJ1-2 | TRBV9 | . | TGTGCCAGCAGCCAACCTGGACCGGGGGGCCCTAACTATGGCTACACCTTC | CASSQPGPGGPNYGYTF
. | TRBJ1-1 | TRBV7-3 | . | TGTGCCAGCAGCTTATACCCCGTATCCCCCCAGGGACGAGTCCCTGAAGCTTTCTTT | CASSLYPVSPQGRVPEAFF
. | TRBJ1-2 | TRBV3-1 | . | TGTGCCAGCAGCCAAGATCAACTGAAGGACCCTTACTATGGCTACACCTTC | CASSQDQLKDPYYGYTF
. | TRBJ2-7 | TRBV29-1 | . | TGCAGCGTTGAAGTAGCAAAGAGCTCCTACGAGCAGTACTTC | CSVEVAKSSYEQYF
. | TRBJ1-1 | TRBV20-1 | . | TGCAGTGCGCCACGGCGGGAAGCTTTCTTT | CSAPRREAFF
. | TRBJ2-3 | TRBV28 | . | TGTGCCAGCAGTGGGCGACTAGAGGCTAGCACAGATACGCAGTATTTT | CASSGRLEASTDTQYF
TRBD1 | TRBJ1-3 | TRBV25-1 | . | TGTGCCAGCGCCGAGGGGGCGCCTGGAAACACCATATATTTT | CASAEGAPGNTIYF
. | TRBJ2-1 | TRBV2 | . | TGTGCCGGCCAGCGAGAGCAGTTCTTC | CAGQREQFF
TRBD1 | TRBJ1-5 | TRBV30 | . | TGTGCCGCGGGACAGGGTGTGGTTTCGAGCAATCAGCCCCAGCATTTT | CAAGQGVVSSNQPQHF
. | TRBJ2-3 | TRBV12-5 | few | TGTGCTAGTGGTTTCGGCGATACGCAGTATTTT | CASGFGDTQYF
. | TRBJ2-3 | TRBV2 | . | TGTGCCAGCAGTGAAGACCTGGATACGCAGTATTTT | CASSEDLDTQYF
TRBD1 | TRBJ1-5 | TRBV9 | many | TGTGCCAGCAGCGTCCAGGCGACAGGGAAGCCCCAGCATTTT | CASSVQATGKPQHF
TRBD1 | TRBJ2-5 | TRBV28 | . | TGTGCCAGCAGTTTTGATCGCAGAGGGGGCTTGGAGACCCAGTACTTC | CASSFDRRGGLETQYF
. | TRBJ2-3 | TRBV14 | . | TGTGCCAGCAGCCGGAGTCCCACAGATACGCAGTATTTT | CASSRSPTDTQYF
. | TRBJ2-7 | TRBV4-2 | few | TGTGCCAGCAGCCAAGAAGAGGGGGGACTCACCTACGAGCAGTACTTC | CASSQEEGGLTYEQYF
. | TRBJ1-5 | TRBV27 | few | TGTGCCAGCAGTTTGGCCGGGAATCAGCCCCAGCATTTT | CASSLAGNQPQHF
. | TRBJ1-1 | TRBV29-1 | . | TGCAGCGCAAAGTTAACACAAACTGAAGCTTTCTTT | CSAKLTQTEAFF
. | TRBJ2-1 | TRBV25-1 | . | TGTGCCAGCAGTTTGGGCAGCCACAATGAGCAGTTCTTC | CASSLGSHNEQFF
. | TRBJ1-2 | TRBV5-1 | . | TGCGCCAGCAGCGGAGACAGAACAGGAAACTATGGCTACACCTTC | CASSGDRTGNYGYTF
. | TRBJ2-3 | TRBV14 | . | TGTGCCAGCAGCCAAATTTTGGATACGCAGTATTTT | CASSQILDTQYF
. | TRBJ1-2 | TRBV6-1 | . | TGTGCCAGCAGTGAATTGGGAGCTGGGGGGGGGAACTATGGCTACACCTTC | CASSELGAGGGNYGYTF
. | TRBJ2-1 | TRBV24-1 | . | TGTGCCACCAGTGGAGAGCCTGGGGGTTGGGTGGCCAACAATGAGCAGTTCTTC | CATSGEPGGWVANNEQFF
. | TRBJ2-7 | TRBV20-1 | . | TGCAGTGCTAGTCCCTACGAGCAGTACTTC | CSASPYEQYF
. | TRBJ2-5 | TRBV6-2/TRBV6-3 | . | TGTGCCAGCGTTGACTACCAAGAGACCCAGTACTTC | CASVDYQETQYF